These 9 T cell receptor beta chains were sequenced from one sample in a study of OX40 agonist ivuxolimab in advanced cancers. TCRdb's copy holds only in-frame clones and misses some; the assay was immunoSEQ multiplex PCR. The sample holds about 51,000 clones, about 90% seen once. This specimen was CD4+ or CD8+ T cells sorted from blood, taken in a trial of the OX40 agonist ivuxolimab. Every receptor here comes from an adult with an advanced solid tumor such as melanoma, head and neck, liver or kidney cancer.

The chain uses TRBV6-1 and TRBJ1-5; D gene ambiguous. Germline CDR1 and CDR2: MNHNS and SASEGT. The CDR3 loop spans 12 amino acids. Trimming removed 2 bases from V and 5 bases from J, with 4 bases in between. The CDR3 bases are TGTGCCAGCAGTGAACGGGATCAGCCCCAGCATTTT. Amino acids: CASSERDQPQHF.

The gene calls are TRBV9 and TRBJ2-3; D not resolved. The CDR3 loop spans 12 amino acids. V was clipped by 0 bases and J by 6 bases, with 5 bases between them. Germline V gives CDR1 SGDLS, CDR2 YYNGEE. CDR3 coding DNA: TGTGCCAGCAGCGTAGTGGGGGATACGCAGTATTTT. Translation: CASSVVGDTQYF. The variable domain in full, completed from reference TRBV9 and TRBJ2-3, reads DSGVTQTPKHLITATGQRVTLRCSPRSGDLSVYWYQQSLDQGLQFLIQYYNGEERAKGNILERFSAQQFPDLHSELNLSSLELGDSALYFCASSVVGDTQYFGPGTRLTVL.

V is TRBV11-3 and J is TRBJ2-2; 10 nucleotides match TRBD2. Trimming at V came to 5 bases and at J to 2 bases, leaving 2 bases not matched to a gene. This CDR3 is 15 amino acids long. CDR1 is SGHNT, CDR2 YENEEA, per germline. The CDR3 reads CASSKRGGNTGELFF. CDR3 DNA: TGTGCCAGCAGCAAGCGGGGGGGTAACACCGGGGAGCTGTTTTTT. The complete variable domain, with remaining parts taken from reference TRBV11-3 and TRBJ2-2, reads EAGVVQSPRYKIIEKKQPVAFWCNPISGHNTLYWYLQNLGQGPELLIRYENEEAVDDSQLPKDRFSAERLKGVDSTLKIQPAELGDSAVYLCASSKRGGNTGELFFGEGSRLTVL.

The gene calls are TRBV4-1 and TRBJ1-1; D gene ambiguous. CDR3 length: 14 residues. Trimming shortened V by 0 bases and J by 5 bases, and 10 bases separated the two germline ends. Per germline, CDR1 MGHRA and CDR2 YSYEKL. The CDR3 sequence is CASSQDWGRTEAFF. CDR3 DNA: TGCGCCAGCAGCCAAGATTGGGGAAGGACTGAAGCTTTCTTT.

The chain couples TRBV5-6 to TRBJ1-1; perhaps TRBD1 as D (5 bases). Germline CDR1 and CDR2: SGHDT and YYEEEE. Trimming took off 1 base at V and 7 bases at J, with 11 bases between the two ends. The CDR3 consists of 13 residues. CDR3 sequence reads: CASSLRTPLEAFF. The DNA of the CDR3 is TGTGCCAGCAGCTTGCGGACACCGCTTGAAGCTTTCTTT.

The V call is TRBV7-6, the J call TRBJ1-4, with D possibly TRBD1 on 6 matching bases. Germline CDR1 and CDR2: SGHVS and FNYEAQ. Trimming took off 1 base at V and 12 bases at J, with 12 bases between the two ends. This CDR3 contains 13 residues. The CDR3 is CASSLDGEGELFF. The CDR3 DNA reads as TGTGCCAGCAGCTTAGACGGGGAGGGGGAACTGTTTTTT.

V is TRBV28 and J is TRBJ2-2; no clear D gene. CDR1 is MDHEN, CDR2 SYDVKM, per germline. The CDR3 is 14 residues long. The ends were cut back, 6 bases at V and 0 bases at J, with 8 bases in the middle. CDR3 nucleotide sequence: TGTGCCAGCAGACCGAGTCCGAACACCGGGGAGCTGTTTTTT. Translation gives CASRPSPNTGELFF.

As to this clone: The germline gene is not matched at one end of the junction; a read error may be the cause. V usage is TRBV5-5 and J usage is TRBJ1-1, with D unclear. The CDR3 covers 12 residues. In germline, CDR1 is SGHKS, CDR2 YYEKEE (reference sequence). CDR3 coding DNA: TGTGCCAGCAGCTTGCTGACGGGCACCGCCGTCTTT. This sequence encodes CASSLLTGTAVF.

For the CDR3, the DNA is TGTGCCAGCAGCCCGGGAATCTACTCCTACGAGCAGTACTTC. It yields the protein CASSPGIYSYEQYF. This chain links TRBV7-9 with TRBJ2-7, with a possible D match to TRBD2 (5 bases). V lost 5 bases to trimming and J lost 0 bases, with 11 bases between them. CDR1 SEHNR and CDR2 FQNEAQ come from the germline V gene (reference sequence). CDR3 length equals 14 residues.